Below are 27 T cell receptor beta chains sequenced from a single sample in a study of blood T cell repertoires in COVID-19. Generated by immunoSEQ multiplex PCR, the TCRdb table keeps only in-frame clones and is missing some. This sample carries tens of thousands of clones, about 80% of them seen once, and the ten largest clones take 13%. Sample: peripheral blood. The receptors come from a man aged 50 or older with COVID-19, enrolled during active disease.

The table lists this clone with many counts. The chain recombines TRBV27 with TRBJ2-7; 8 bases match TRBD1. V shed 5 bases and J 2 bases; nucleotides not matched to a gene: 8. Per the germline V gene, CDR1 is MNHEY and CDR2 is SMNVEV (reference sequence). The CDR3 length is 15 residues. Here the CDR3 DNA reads TGTGCCAGCAGTACACACCGGGACAGGACCTACGAGCAGTACTTC. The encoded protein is CASSTHRDRTYEQYF.

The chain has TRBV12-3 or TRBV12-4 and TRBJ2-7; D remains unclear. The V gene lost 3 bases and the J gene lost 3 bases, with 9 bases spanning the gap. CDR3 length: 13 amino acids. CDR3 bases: TGTGCCAGCAGTTTGGGCAGTTACTACGAGCAGTACTTC. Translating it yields CASSLGSYYEQYF.

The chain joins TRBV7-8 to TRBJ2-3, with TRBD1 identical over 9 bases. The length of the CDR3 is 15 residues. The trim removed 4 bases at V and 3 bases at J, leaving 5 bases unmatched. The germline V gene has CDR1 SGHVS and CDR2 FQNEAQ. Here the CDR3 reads CASSWDRVRTDTQYF. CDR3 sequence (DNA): TGTGCCAGCAGCTGGGACAGGGTAAGGACAGATACGCAGTATTTT.

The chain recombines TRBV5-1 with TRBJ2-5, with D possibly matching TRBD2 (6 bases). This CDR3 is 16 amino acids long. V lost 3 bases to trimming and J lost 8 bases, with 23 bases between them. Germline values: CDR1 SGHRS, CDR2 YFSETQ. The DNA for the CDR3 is TGCGCCAGCAGCTCCGACACTCCGGGACTCCTTGAAACCCAGTACTTC. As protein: CASSSDTPGLLETQYF.

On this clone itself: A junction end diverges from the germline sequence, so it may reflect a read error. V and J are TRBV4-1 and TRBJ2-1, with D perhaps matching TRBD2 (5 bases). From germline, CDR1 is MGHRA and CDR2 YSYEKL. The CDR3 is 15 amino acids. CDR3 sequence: CASGQEWTSYNEQFF. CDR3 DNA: TGCGCCAGCGGCCAAGAATGGACTTCCTACAATGAGCAGTTCTTC.

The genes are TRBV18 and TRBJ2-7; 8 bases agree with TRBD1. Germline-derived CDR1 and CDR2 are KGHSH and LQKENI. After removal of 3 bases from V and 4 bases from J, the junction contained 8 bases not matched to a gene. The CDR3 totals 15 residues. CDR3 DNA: TGTGCCAGCTCACCTCCGGTCAGGGGGCCTTACGAGCAGTACTTC. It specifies CASSPPVRGPYEQYF. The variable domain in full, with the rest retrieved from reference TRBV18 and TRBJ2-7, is NAGVMQNPRHLVRRRGQEARLRCSPMKGHSHVYWYRQLPEEGLKFMVYLQKENIIDESGMPKERFSAEFPKEGPSILRIQQVVRGDSAAYFCASSPPVRGPYEQYFGPGTRLTVT.

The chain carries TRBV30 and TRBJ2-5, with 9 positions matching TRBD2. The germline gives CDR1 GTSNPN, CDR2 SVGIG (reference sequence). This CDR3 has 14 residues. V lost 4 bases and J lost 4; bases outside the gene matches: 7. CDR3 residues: CAWTGRGGAETQYF. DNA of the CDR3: TGTGCCTGGACCGGGCGGGGGGGTGCAGAGACCCAGTACTTC. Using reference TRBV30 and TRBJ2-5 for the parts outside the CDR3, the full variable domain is SQTIHQWPATLVQPVGSPLSLECTVEGTSNPNLYWYRQAAGRGLQLLFYSVGIGQISSEVPQNLSASRPQDRQFILSSKKLLLSDSGFYLCAWTGRGGAETQYFGPGTRLLVL.

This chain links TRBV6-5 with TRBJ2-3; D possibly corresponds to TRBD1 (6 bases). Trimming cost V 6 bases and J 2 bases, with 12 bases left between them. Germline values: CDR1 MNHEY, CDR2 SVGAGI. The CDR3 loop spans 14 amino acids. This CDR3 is CASRRTVFTDTQYF. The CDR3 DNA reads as TGTGCCAGCAGACGGACAGTCTTCACAGATACGCAGTATTTT.

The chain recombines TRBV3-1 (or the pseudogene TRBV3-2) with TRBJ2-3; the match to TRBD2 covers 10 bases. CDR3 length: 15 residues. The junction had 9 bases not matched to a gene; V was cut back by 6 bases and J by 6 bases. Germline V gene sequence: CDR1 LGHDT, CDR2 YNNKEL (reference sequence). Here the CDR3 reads CASRYERGGEDTQYF. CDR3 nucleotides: TGTGCCAGCAGGTACGAGCGGGGGGGCGAGGATACGCAGTATTTT.

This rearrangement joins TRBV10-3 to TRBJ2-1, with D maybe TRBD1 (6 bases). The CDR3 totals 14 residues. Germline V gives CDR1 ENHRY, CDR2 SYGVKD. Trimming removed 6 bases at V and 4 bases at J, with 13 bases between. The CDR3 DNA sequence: TGTGCCATCAGCCGGATCGGGACATACAATGAGCAGTTCTTC. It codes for CAISRIGTYNEQFF.

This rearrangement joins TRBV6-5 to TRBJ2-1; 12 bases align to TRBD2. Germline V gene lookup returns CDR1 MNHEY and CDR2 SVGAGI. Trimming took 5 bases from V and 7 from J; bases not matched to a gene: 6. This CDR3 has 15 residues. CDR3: CASSLAGGLGNEQFF. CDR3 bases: TGTGCCAGCAGTCTAGCGGGGGGGCTGGGTAATGAGCAGTTCTTC.

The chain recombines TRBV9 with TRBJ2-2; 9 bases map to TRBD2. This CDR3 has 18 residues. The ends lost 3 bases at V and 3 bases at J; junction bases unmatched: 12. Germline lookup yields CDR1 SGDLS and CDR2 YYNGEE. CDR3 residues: CASSAINRLAADTGELFF. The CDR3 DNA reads TGTGCCAGCAGCGCAATAAACAGACTAGCGGCGGACACCGGGGAGCTGTTTTTT.

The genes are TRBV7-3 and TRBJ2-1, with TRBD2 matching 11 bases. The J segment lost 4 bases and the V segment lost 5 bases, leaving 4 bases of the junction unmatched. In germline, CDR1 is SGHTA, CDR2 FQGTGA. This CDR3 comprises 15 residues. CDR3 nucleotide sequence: TGTGCCAGCAGCAGTCTAGCGGGGGGATACAATGAGCAGTTCTTC. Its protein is CASSSLAGGYNEQFF.

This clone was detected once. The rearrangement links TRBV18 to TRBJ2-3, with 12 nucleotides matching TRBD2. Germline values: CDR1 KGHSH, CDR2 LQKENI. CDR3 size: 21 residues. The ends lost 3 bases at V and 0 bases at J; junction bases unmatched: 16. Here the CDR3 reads CASSPNGLAGYQETSTDTQYF. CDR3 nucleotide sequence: TGTGCCAGCTCACCGAACGGACTAGCGGGGTACCAAGAAACTAGCACAGATACGCAGTATTTT.

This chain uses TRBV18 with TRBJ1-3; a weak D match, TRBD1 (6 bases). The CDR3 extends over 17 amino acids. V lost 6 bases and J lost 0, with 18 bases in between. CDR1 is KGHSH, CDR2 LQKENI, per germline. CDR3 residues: CASSGSPGAISGNTIYF. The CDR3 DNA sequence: TGTGCCAGCTCCGGAAGTCCAGGGGCGATCTCTGGAAACACCATATATTTT.

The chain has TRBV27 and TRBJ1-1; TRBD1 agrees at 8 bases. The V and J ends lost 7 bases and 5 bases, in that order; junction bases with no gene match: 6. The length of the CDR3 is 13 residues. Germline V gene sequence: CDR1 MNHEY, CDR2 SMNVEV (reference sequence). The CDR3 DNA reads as TGTGCCAGCACCCGGGACAGGTGGACTGAAGCTTTCTTT. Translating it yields CASTRDRWTEAFF.

CDR3 sequence reads: CASRGTGTSEKLFF. Here the CDR3 DNA reads TGTGCCAGCAGAGGGACAGGGACTTCTGAAAAACTGTTTTTT. The J gene is TRBJ1-4, the V gene TRBV2, with 9 bases aligning to TRBD1. Germline trimming cut 6 bases from V and 7 bases from J; bases unmatched to any gene: 6. CDR1 is SNHLY, CDR2 FYNNEI, per germline. This CDR3 is 14 amino acids long.

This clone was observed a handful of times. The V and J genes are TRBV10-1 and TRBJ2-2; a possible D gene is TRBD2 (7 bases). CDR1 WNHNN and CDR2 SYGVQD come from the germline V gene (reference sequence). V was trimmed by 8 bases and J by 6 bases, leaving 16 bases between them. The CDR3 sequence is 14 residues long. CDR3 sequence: CASSAGGQSGELFF. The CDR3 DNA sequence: TGCGCCAGCTCTGCCGGGGGGCAATCCGGGGAGCTGTTTTTT.

CDR3 in amino acids: CASSFPLSGGYTF. CDR3 coding DNA: TGTGCCAGCAGTTTCCCCTTGAGCGGTGGCTACACCTTC. This chain uses TRBV12-3 or TRBV12-4 with TRBJ1-2; D is ambiguous. V was shortened by 3 bases and J by 7 bases, with 12 bases between the two germline ends. This CDR3 is 13 amino acids long.

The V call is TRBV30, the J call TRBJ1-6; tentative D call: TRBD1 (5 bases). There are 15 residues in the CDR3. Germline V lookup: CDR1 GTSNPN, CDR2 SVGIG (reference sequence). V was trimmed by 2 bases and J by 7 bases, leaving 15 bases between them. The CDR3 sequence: CAWSPPGLTNSPLHF. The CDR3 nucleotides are TGTGCCTGGAGTCCGCCGGGACTCACGAATTCACCCCTCCACTTT. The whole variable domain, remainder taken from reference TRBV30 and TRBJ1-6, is SQTIHQWPATLVQPVGSPLSLECTVEGTSNPNLYWYRQAAGRGLQLLFYSVGIGQISSEVPQNLSASRPQDRQFILSSKKLLLSDSGFYLCAWSPPGLTNSPLHFGNGTRLTVT.

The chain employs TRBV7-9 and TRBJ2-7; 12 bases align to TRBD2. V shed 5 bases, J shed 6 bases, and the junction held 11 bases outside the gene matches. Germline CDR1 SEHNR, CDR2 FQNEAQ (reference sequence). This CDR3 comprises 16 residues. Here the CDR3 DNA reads TGTGCCAGCAGCATTTGGACTAGCGGGGAATTCGGCGAGCAGTACTTC. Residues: CASSIWTSGEFGEQYF.

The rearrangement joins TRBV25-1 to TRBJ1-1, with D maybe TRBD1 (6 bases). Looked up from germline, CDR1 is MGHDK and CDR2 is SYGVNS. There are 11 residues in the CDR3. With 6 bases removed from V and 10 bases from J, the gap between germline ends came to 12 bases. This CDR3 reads CASSVRGLAFF. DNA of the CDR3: TGTGCCAGCAGCGTCAGGGGCCTAGCTTTCTTT.

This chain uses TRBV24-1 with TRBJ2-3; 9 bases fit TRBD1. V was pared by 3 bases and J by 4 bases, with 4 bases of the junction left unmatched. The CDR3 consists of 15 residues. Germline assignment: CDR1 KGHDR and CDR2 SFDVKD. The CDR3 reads CATSDPGQGADTQYF. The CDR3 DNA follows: TGTGCCACCAGTGATCCGGGACAGGGAGCAGATACGCAGTATTTT.

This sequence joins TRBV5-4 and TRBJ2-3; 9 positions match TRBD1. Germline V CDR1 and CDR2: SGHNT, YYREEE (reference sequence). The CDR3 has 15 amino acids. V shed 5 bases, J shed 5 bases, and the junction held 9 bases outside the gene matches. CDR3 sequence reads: CASSSAGQGRDTQYF. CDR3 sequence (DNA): TGTGCCAGCAGTTCGGCCGGACAGGGGAGAGATACGCAGTATTTT.

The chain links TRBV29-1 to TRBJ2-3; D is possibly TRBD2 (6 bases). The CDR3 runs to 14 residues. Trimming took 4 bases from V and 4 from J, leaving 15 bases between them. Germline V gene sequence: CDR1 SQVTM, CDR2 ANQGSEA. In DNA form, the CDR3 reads TGCAGCGTTGTATGGCGGGGTCAGTCAGATACGCAGTATTTT. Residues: CSVVWRGQSDTQYF.

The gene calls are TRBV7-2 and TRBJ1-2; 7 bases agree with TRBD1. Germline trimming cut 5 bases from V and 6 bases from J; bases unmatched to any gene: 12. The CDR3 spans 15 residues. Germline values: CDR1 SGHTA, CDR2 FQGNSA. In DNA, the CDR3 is TGTGCCAGCAGCGCTTCGACAGGGAACTTTGATGGCTACACCTTC. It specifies CASSASTGNFDGYTF.

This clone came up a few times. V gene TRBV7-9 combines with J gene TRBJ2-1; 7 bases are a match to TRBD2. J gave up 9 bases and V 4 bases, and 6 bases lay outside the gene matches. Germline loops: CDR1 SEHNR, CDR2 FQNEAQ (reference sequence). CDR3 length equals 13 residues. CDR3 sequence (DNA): TGTGCCAGCAGCTCGCCCGGGGAGGGTGAGCAGTTCTTC. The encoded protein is CASSSPGEGEQFF.